This TCR beta chain was captured in a study of T cell responses to AZD1222 COVID-19 vaccine (dated by TCRdb to about 2021). Background for the entire study: AZD1222 recipients given second doses at about 4 weeks or at about 12 weeks were pooled, since spike-specific TCR depth and breadth were not found to differ between the two schedules. A total of 240 or so trial participants underwent TCR sequencing, of whom about 210 had received two doses of AZD1222 and 26 had received two doses of the MenACWY control vaccine. Enrollment into the trials was organized by age into subgroups of 18-55, 56-69 and 70-plus years, and those subgroups contained roughly 150, 30 and 60 TCR-sequenced participants, respectively.

This specimen's time point label, interpreted: baseline before first vaccination. Vaccinee samples came from UK trials COV001 and COV002, including a single-blind randomized controlled phase 2/3 trial of AZD1222 (ChAdOx1 nCoV-19) in healthy adults. For TCRbeta chain sequencing, PBMC samples from trial participants were taken at day 0 and at day 28 after the second dose. Turning to this clone: No cognate antigen has been identified for it. The input lacks base qualities; no much larger clone sits a single base away.

The CDR3 regions of human TCRbeta chains were subjected to immunosequencing. As for how the authors treated the data: Repertoire TCRs were checked for matches against a reference library of SARS-CoV-2-specific TCRs that had been generated using the MIRA antigen-specificity platform. Breadth was defined as the fraction of unique TCRs that were SARS-CoV-2-associated, and depth was defined as the fraction of total T cells that were SARS-CoV-2-associated. Using the MIRA data, each spike-specific TCR was assigned both to the spike region to which the TCR was reactive and to a CD4 or CD8 class. Log10-transformed breadth and depth values were compared by one-way ANOVA with Sidak's multiple comparisons tests. TCRdb's version of the immuneACCESS table is confined to in-frame rearrangements and falls short of the full clone set. An unresolved V gene accounts for under half of the shortfall where checked; the remainder is of unknown origin. The V and J calls and the clone size are those of that table, but D and trimming were determined from the DNA. For this sample there are around 150,000 clones; approximately 90% appear just once. Together, the top ten hold 1.5% to 2% of the sample.

The germline V gene (reference sequence) gives CDR1 as MNHEY and CDR2 as SMNVEV. From cysteine to phenylalanine, the CDR3 is 13 amino acids long. The kept DNA is CDR3 alone, 39 bases in frame from the first base. The trim is 5 bases for V and 1 base for J, with a gap of 3 bases between the germline ends. General conclusions and limits of the study: Spike-specific TCR breadth and depth rose significantly after two AZD1222 doses compared with day 0 and with MenACWY recipients. Reportedly, almost half of the unique spike-specific TCRs recognized epitopes lying outside the regions that are mutated in the B.1.351 and B.1.1.7 variants. The 56-69-year group was small, and its depth increase did not reach significance, likely because of low power. No day 14 peak-response samples were available, so repertoires were characterized only after the peak T cell response. CD4 TCRs associated with the vaccine covered the entire spike protein, and the dominant responses were in regions 160-218 and 743-854. Conclusions about previously exposed vaccinees are limited because only five or six AZD1222 recipients were SARS-CoV-2 seropositive at baseline. Participants were mostly white British, with more females than males. The authors suggested clonal diversity may have been underestimated.

Sequenced here: peripheral blood, sampled on day 0 of AZD1222 vaccination. Recombination joined TRBV27 with TRBJ2-6; no confident D gene assignment can be made. This TCR derives from an adult in good health. The bases are TGTGCCAGCAGTATTTCTGGGGCCAACGTCCTGACTTTC. Its coded protein is CASSISGANVLTF. Extended through the reference TRBV27 and TRBJ2-6 proteins, this CDR3 yields the full variable domain: EAQVTQNPRYLITVTGKKLTVTCSQNMNHEYMSWYRQDPGLGLRQIYYSMNVEVTDKGDVPEGYKVSRKEKRNFPLILESPSPNQTSLYFCASSISGANVLTFGAGSRLTVL.